Following are 26 T cell receptor beta chains from one sample sequenced in a study of blood T cell repertoires in COVID-19. TCRdb's copy holds only in-frame clones and misses some; the assay was immunoSEQ multiplex PCR. This sample has around 260,000 clones, with around 85% found just once. Input material: peripheral blood. The receptors stem from a human donor with COVID-19, enrolled during active disease. The donor label of this sample is uncertain.

V usage is TRBV12-3 or TRBV12-4 and J usage is TRBJ1-4; no clear D. Trimming removed 5 bases at V and 8 bases at J, with 12 bases between. CDR3 length: 13 residues. The chain's CDR3 is CASSPSTQEKLFF. DNA of the CDR3: TGTGCCAGCAGTCCATCGACACAGGAAAAACTGTTTTTT.

CDR3 coding DNA: TGTGCCAGCAGTTCCGACAGGGGAGCGTCCCAGCATTTT. Translated, it gives CASSSDRGASQHF. This chain uses TRBV27 with TRBJ1-5; TRBD1 aligns across 8 bases. Germline-derived CDR1 and CDR2 are MNHEY and SMNVEV (reference sequence). J gave up 11 bases and V 4 bases, and 7 bases lay outside the gene matches. The CDR3 consists of 13 residues.

This sequence joins TRBV11-2 and TRBJ1-1; TRBD1 matches 7 bases. The CDR3 is 17 residues long. CDR1 SGHAT and CDR2 FQNNGV come from the germline V gene. With 7 bases clipped from V and 0 bases from J, the junction kept 14 bases outside the gene matches. The CDR3 protein is CASTTLKLGTVNTEAFF. CDR3 DNA: TGTGCCAGCACGACGTTAAAACTCGGGACAGTGAACACTGAAGCTTTCTTT.

The rearrangement joins TRBV7-9 to TRBJ1-2; 7 bases are shared with TRBD1. Germline V CDR1 and CDR2: SEHNR, FQNEAQ (reference sequence). The CDR3 runs 13 residues. V shed 3 bases and J 4 bases; nucleotides not matched to a gene: 2. The CDR3 loop is CASSLGQSYGYTF. The CDR3 DNA sequence: TGTGCCAGCAGCTTGGGACAGAGCTATGGCTACACCTTC.

The chain couples TRBV19 to TRBJ1-5, with 7 bases that match TRBD1. With 5 bases clipped from V and 2 bases from J, the junction kept 9 bases outside the gene matches. CDR1 and CDR2 from the germline V gene are LNHDA and SQIVND (reference sequence). The CDR3 length is 16 residues. Written as DNA, the CDR3 is TGTGCCAGTAGTTACCAAGACAGGGAAGGCAATCAGCCCCAGCATTTT. Protein: CASSYQDREGNQPQHF.

V gene TRBV5-6 combines with J gene TRBJ2-1; the D gene is possibly TRBD2 (6 bases). Between the trimmed V and J ends, which lost 4 bases and 10 bases, there was a span of 12 bases. CDR3 length: 12 amino acids. Germline loops: CDR1 SGHDT, CDR2 YYEEEE. The CDR3 DNA reads as TGTGCCAGCAGCAAACTAGCTAGCGAGCAGTTCTTC. Its protein is CASSKLASEQFF.

This clone is medium-sized within its sample. The V and J genes are TRBV5-1 and TRBJ2-3, with 7 positions matching TRBD2. CDR3 length: 16 amino acids. Germline trimming cut 4 bases from V and 2 bases from J; bases unmatched to any gene: 10. Germline V gene lookup returns CDR1 SGHRS and CDR2 YFSETQ. Written as DNA, the CDR3 is TGCGCCAGCAGCAAAGGGGCCAGCGGGAACACAGATACGCAGTATTTT. Translation: CASSKGASGNTDTQYF.

This clone occurred a few times. The rearrangement joins TRBV5-1 to TRBJ2-7; the match to TRBD1 covers 8 bases. CDR3 length: 13 amino acids. From germline, CDR1 is SGHRS and CDR2 YFSETQ. V lost 4 bases and J lost 5; bases outside the gene matches: 5. CDR3 amino acids: CASSVWTGNEQYF. The CDR3 bases are TGCGCCAGCAGCGTCTGGACAGGGAACGAGCAGTACTTC.

This sequence joins TRBV10-2 and TRBJ2-7, with 10 bases matching TRBD2. V was clipped by 2 bases and J by 4 bases; unmatched bases: 5. This CDR3 has 15 residues. Germline V lookup: CDR1 WSHSY, CDR2 SAAADI. CDR3 region: CASSENLAGEYEQYF. For the CDR3, the DNA is TGCGCCAGCAGTGAGAACCTAGCGGGAGAGTACGAGCAGTACTTC.

V is TRBV7-3 and J is TRBJ2-5; TRBD1 aligns across 9 bases. The V segment lost 5 bases and the J segment 5 bases; nucleotides outside the gene matches: 3. Germline V lookup: CDR1 SGHTA, CDR2 FQGTGA. The CDR3 loop spans 13 amino acids. This CDR3 is CASSQDRGETQYF. For the CDR3, the DNA is TGTGCCAGCAGCCAAGACAGGGGGGAGACCCAGTACTTC.

The chain employs TRBV29-1 and TRBJ1-1; 8 nucleotides line up with TRBD1. Germline CDR1 SQVTM, CDR2 ANQGSEA. V lost 0 bases and J lost 0; bases outside the gene matches: 9. The CDR3 runs 17 residues. The CDR3 region has the DNA TGCAGCGTTGAAGATCGGCAGGGGGCCTGGGTGAACACTGAAGCTTTCTTT. Amino acids: CSVEDRQGAWVNTEAFF.

The V gene is TRBV28, the J gene TRBJ1-2, with 7 positions matching TRBD1. Unmatched junction bases numbered 9, after V lost 5 bases and J lost 0 bases. The CDR3 is 16 residues long. From germline, CDR1 is MDHEN and CDR2 SYDVKM. In DNA form, the CDR3 reads TGTGCCAGCAGTCCAAATACCGGGACAGCTAACTATGGCTACACCTTC. It codes for CASSPNTGTANYGYTF.

This chain's CDR3 is CASRPRGASGELFF. In DNA form, the CDR3 reads TGTGCCAGCAGGCCTCGGGGGGCAAGCGGGGAGCTGTTTTTT. The chain uses TRBV3-1 (or the pseudogene TRBV3-2) and TRBJ2-2; tentatively, D is TRBD2 (7 bases). Trimming left V 6 bases short and J 7 bases short, with 15 bases between. The CDR3 extends over 14 amino acids. Germline V gives CDR1 LGHDT, CDR2 YNNKEL (reference sequence).

The DNA for the CDR3 is TGTGCCAGCAGTTATTCCAGGTCCACGGGGGCCAACGTCCTGACTTTC. Amino acids: CASSYSRSTGANVLTF. V and J are TRBV6-2 or TRBV6-3 and TRBJ2-6; D is undetermined. The CDR3 totals 16 residues. Germline V gene lookup returns CDR1 MNHEY and CDR2 SVGEGT. V lost 3 bases and J lost 4, with 13 bases in between.

This chain links TRBV2 with TRBJ2-5; 9 nucleotides align to TRBD1. J was trimmed by 2 bases and V by 6 bases; bases with no gene match: 13. Germline assignment: CDR1 SNHLY and CDR2 FYNNEI. This CDR3 has 17 residues. CDR3 protein: CASSQDRGSGAQETQYF. As DNA, the CDR3 is TGTGCCAGCAGCCAAGACAGGGGGTCGGGGGCTCAAGAGACCCAGTACTTC.

This chain joins TRBV28 and TRBJ1-1; the D gene is possibly TRBD1 (6 bases). CDR3 size: 13 residues. V lost 8 bases and J 3 bases, leaving 13 bases between the germline ends. Germline assignment: CDR1 MDHEN and CDR2 SYDVKM. CDR3 amino acids: CASRGAAYTEAFF. The CDR3 region has the DNA TGTGCCAGCCGGGGGGCGGCGTACACTGAAGCTTTCTTT.

A single count supports this clone. CDR3 in amino acids: CASSIRGADTEAFF. The CDR3 region has the DNA TGTGCCAGTAGTATACGGGGGGCGGACACTGAAGCTTTCTTT. The chain links TRBV19 to TRBJ1-1; D possibly corresponds to TRBD1 (6 bases). The CDR3 totals 14 residues. Germline V gene sequence: CDR1 LNHDA, CDR2 SQIVND (reference sequence). Trimming took 2 bases from V and 3 from J, leaving 10 bases between them.

J is TRBJ2-1 and V is TRBV2; 7 positions match TRBD2. Per germline, CDR1 SNHLY and CDR2 FYNNEI. V shed 9 bases, J shed 5 bases, and the junction held 13 bases outside the gene matches. The CDR3 runs to 15 residues. The CDR3, as DNA: TGTGCCAGTGATATCGGACTAGTTACACACAATGAGCAGTTCTTC. This sequence encodes CASDIGLVTHNEQFF.

This clone was picked up a small number of times. This sequence joins TRBV14 and TRBJ2-7; TRBD2 is a possible D gene (6 bases). The CDR3 runs 16 residues. CDR1 and CDR2 (germline): SGHDN, FVKESK. Trimming took off 4 bases at V and 0 bases at J, with 16 bases between the two ends. The CDR3 region has the DNA TGTGCCAGCAGCCCTACCAGGAGGGGCCTCTCCTACGAGCAGTACTTC. This codes for CASSPTRRGLSYEQYF. Full variable domain (remainder filled in from reference TRBV14 and TRBJ2-7): EAGVTQFPSHSVIEKGQTVTLRCDPISGHDNLYWYRRVMGKEIKFLLHFVKESKQDESGMPNNRFLAERTGGTYSTLKVQPAELEDSGVYFCASSPTRRGLSYEQYFGPGTRLTVT.

The chain has TRBV3-1 (or the pseudogene TRBV3-2) and TRBJ2-7; maybe TRBD1 (6 bases). Germline-derived CDR1 and CDR2 are LGHDT and YNNKEL (reference sequence). Between the trimmed V and J ends, which lost 8 bases and 4 bases, there was a span of 18 bases. The CDR3 extends over 14 amino acids. CDR3 sequence: CASQPRTGPYEQYF. The CDR3 DNA reads as TGTGCCAGCCAGCCCCGAACAGGGCCGTACGAGCAGTACTTC.

The chain carries TRBV19 and TRBJ1-2, with a weak D call TRBD1 (6 bases). The germline V gene has CDR1 LNHDA and CDR2 SQIVND (reference sequence). V gave up 3 bases and J gave up 2 bases, with 10 bases separating them. This CDR3 region has 14 residues. The CDR3 DNA sequence: TGTGCCAGTAGTATCGGACAGAACAACTATGGCTACACCTTC. Translating gives CASSIGQNNYGYTF. Together with reference TRBV19 and TRBJ1-2, the CDR3 gives the full variable domain: DGGITQSPKYLFRKEGQNVTLSCEQNLNHDAMYWYRQDPGQGLRLIYYSQIVNDFQKGDIAEGYSVSREKKESFPLTVTSAQKNPTAFYLCASSIGQNNYGYTFGSGTRLTVV.

The rearrangement uses TRBV9 and TRBJ2-1; 11 bases agree with TRBD1. V was pared by 0 bases and J by 6 bases, with 2 bases of the junction left unmatched. CDR1 and CDR2 (germline): SGDLS, YYNGEE. The CDR3 length is 15 residues. CDR3 protein: CASSVVGQGGNEQFF. DNA for the CDR3: TGTGCCAGCAGCGTAGTGGGACAGGGGGGCAATGAGCAGTTCTTC.

The chain is built from TRBV27 and TRBJ2-5; 8 nucleotides agree with TRBD1. Per the germline V gene, CDR1 is MNHEY and CDR2 is SMNVEV (reference sequence). The CDR3 contains 15 residues. With 3 bases clipped from V and 3 bases from J, the junction kept 6 bases outside the gene matches. The CDR3 spells CASSFQGAREETQYF. The CDR3 region has the DNA TGTGCCAGCAGTTTTCAGGGGGCAAGGGAAGAGACCCAGTACTTC.

Points on this clone: The same CDR3 also results from other DNA sequences found in this sample. The rearrangement joins TRBV3-1 (or the pseudogene TRBV3-2) to TRBJ1-5; no clear D. The germline V gene has CDR1 LGHDT and CDR2 YNNKEL (reference sequence). The germline V and J ends were trimmed by 0 bases and 7 bases, with 7 bases remaining between them. This CDR3 is built from 13 residues. The CDR3 nucleotides are TGTGCCAGCAGCCAAGATTTACAACAGCCCCAGCATTTT. Residues: CASSQDLQQPQHF.

This chain links TRBV6-4 with TRBJ2-1, with 10 bases fitting TRBD2. V shed 4 bases, J shed 9 bases, and the junction held 6 bases outside the gene matches. The CDR3 spans 14 residues. Germline lookup yields CDR1 MRHNA and CDR2 SNTAGT. The CDR3 bases are TGTGCCAGCAGTGCCCTAGCGGGAGCGGTTGAGCAGTTCTTC. This translates into CASSALAGAVEQFF.

The V gene is TRBV9, the J gene TRBJ2-5; D remains ambiguous. The V and J ends lost 0 bases and 1 base respectively, with 10 bases between them. The germline V gene encodes CDR1 SGDLS and CDR2 YYNGEE. CDR3 length equals 15 residues. The CDR3, as DNA: TGTGCCAGCAGCGTAGGAGCCGCGTTCCAAGAGACCCAGTACTTC. Translated, it gives CASSVGAAFQETQYF.